The present T cell receptor beta chain was sequenced within a study of T cell responses to AZD1222 COVID-19 vaccine. The trim removed 5 bases at V and 2 bases at J, leaving 9 bases unmatched. Germline lookup yields CDR1 SGDLS and CDR2 YYNGEE. The CDR3 runs 16 residues. Clones were read by immunoSEQ multiplex PCR, and TCRdb kept only the in-frame ones, dropping some. The table lists almost 95,000 clones, 85% of them singletons. V gene TRBV9 combines with J gene TRBJ1-4; TRBD1 aligns across 7 bases. Sequenced here: peripheral blood, sampled 28 days after the second AZD1222 dose. The TCR sequence derives from an adult who received the AZD1222 COVID-19 vaccine. Written as DNA, the CDR3 is TGTGCCAGCAGTCGGACAGGTTTGATGACTAATGAAAAACTGTTTTTT. Protein: CASSRTGLMTNEKLFF. Full variable domain (outside the CDR3, taken from reference TRBV9 and TRBJ1-4): DSGVTQTPKHLITATGQRVTLRCSPRSGDLSVYWYQQSLDQGLQFLIQYYNGEERAKGNILERFSAQQFPDLHSELNLSSLELGDSALYFCASSRTGLMTNEKLFFGSGTQLSVL.